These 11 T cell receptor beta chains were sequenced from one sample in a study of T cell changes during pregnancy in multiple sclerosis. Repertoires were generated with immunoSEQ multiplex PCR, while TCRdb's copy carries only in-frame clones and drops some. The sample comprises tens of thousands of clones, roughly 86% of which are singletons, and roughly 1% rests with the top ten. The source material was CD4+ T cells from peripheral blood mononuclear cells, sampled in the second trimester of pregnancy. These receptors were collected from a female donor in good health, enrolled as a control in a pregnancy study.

For the CDR3, the DNA is TGTGCCAGTAGTATGGGGGTCAAGTTGGAGGGCTCCTACGAGCAGTACTTC. Protein product: CASSMGVKLEGSYEQYF. This chain connects TRBV19 to TRBJ2-7; possible D gene TRBD2, 6 bases. Trimming cost V 3 bases and J 0 bases, with 18 bases left between them. This CDR3 region has 17 residues. The germline gives CDR1 LNHDA, CDR2 SQIVND (reference sequence).

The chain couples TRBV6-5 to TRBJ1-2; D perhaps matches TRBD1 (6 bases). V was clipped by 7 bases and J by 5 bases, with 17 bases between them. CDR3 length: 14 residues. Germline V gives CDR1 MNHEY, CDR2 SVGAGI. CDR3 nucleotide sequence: TGTGCCAGCACCTCCAGGGGTGCGGAATATGGCTACACCTTC. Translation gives CASTSRGAEYGYTF.

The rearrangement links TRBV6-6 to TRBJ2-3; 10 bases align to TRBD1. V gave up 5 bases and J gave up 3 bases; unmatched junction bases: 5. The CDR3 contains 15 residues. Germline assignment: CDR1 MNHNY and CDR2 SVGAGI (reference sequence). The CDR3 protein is CASSHPGQGTDTQYF. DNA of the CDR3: TGTGCCAGCAGTCACCCGGGACAGGGGACAGATACGCAGTATTTT.

CDR3 nucleotide sequence: TGTGCCAGCAGCCCGAGGGACAGGGGAGGCCAAGAGACCCAGTACTTC. Translating gives CASSPRDRGGQETQYF. The V call is TRBV9, the J call TRBJ2-5; 10 nucleotides agree with TRBD1. CDR3 length: 16 amino acids. Trimming took 4 bases from V and 1 from J; bases not matched to a gene: 7. CDR1 is SGDLS, CDR2 YYNGEE, per germline.

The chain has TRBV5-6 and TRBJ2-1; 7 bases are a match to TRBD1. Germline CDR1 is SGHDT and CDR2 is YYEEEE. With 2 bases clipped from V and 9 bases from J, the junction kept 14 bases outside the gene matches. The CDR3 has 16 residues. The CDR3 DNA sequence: TGTGCCAGCAGCTTACCGGGACAGTCCCTTCGTAGTGAGCAGTTCTTC. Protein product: CASSLPGQSLRSEQFF.

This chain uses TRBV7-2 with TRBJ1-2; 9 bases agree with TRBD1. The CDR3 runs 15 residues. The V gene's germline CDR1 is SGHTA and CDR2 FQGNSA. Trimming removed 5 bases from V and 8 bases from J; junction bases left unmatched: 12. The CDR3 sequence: CASSQLGTGQEGYTF. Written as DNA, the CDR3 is TGTGCCAGCAGCCAACTCGGGACAGGGCAGGAGGGCTACACCTTC.

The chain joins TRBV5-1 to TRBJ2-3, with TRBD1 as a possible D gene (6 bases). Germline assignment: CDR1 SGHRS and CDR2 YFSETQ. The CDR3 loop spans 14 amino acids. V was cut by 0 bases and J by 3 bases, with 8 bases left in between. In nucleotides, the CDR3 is TGCGCCAGCAGCTTGGAGGACAGAACAGATACGCAGTATTTT. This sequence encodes CASSLEDRTDTQYF.

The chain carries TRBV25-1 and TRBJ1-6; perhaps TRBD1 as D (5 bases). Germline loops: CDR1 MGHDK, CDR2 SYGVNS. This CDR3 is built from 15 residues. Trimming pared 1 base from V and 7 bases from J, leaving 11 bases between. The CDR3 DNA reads TGTGCCAGCAGTGAATCAGGGATCCGAAATTCACCCCTCCACTTT. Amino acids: CASSESGIRNSPLHF.

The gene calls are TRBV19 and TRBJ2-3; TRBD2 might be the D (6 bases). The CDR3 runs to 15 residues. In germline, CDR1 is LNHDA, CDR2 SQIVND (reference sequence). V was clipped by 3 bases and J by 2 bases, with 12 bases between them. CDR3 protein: CASSMPGGITDTQYF. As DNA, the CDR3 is TGTGCCAGTAGTATGCCCGGGGGAATCACAGATACGCAGTATTTT.

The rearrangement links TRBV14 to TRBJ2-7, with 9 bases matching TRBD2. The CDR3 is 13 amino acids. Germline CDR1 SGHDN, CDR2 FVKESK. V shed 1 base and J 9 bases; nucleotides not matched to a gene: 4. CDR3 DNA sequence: TGTGCCAGCAGCCAAGCTAGGGGACTAGCGCAGTACTTC. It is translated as CASSQARGLAQYF. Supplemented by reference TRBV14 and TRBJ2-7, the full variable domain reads EAGVTQFPSHSVIEKGQTVTLRCDPISGHDNLYWYRRVMGKEIKFLLHFVKESKQDESGMPNNRFLAERTGGTYSTLKVQPAELEDSGVYFCASSQARGLAQYFGPGTRLTVT.

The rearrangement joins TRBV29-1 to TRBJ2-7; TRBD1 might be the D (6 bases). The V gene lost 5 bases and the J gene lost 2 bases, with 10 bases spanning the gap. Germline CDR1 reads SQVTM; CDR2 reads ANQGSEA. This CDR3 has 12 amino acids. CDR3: CSVKTGPYEQYF. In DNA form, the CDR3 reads TGCAGCGTTAAGACAGGACCCTACGAGCAGTACTTC.